This is a list of T cell receptor beta chains from one sample in a study of Ad26.COV2.S vaccination and SARS-CoV-2 variants. The assay was immunoSEQ multiplex PCR, and TCRdb's table has in-frame clones only and misses some. The sample holds 300,000 to 350,000 clones, 70% to 90% seen once. Sequencing used peripheral blood, obtained in a trial of Ad26.COV2.S vaccine versus placebo. The receptors shown here come from a person between 18 and 60 years old who received the Ad26.COV2.S COVID-19 vaccine or a placebo. CDR3s include the opening cysteine and the closing phenylalanine or tryptophan. D genes are given only for firm matches. Only part of the rows carry a size: once, few, many, or a class if the clone is expanded.

v_call,j_call,clone_size,d_call,cdr3_nt,cdr3_aa
TRBV2,TRBJ1-2,NA,NA,TGTGCCAGCAGTGAAGCGGGGGGAAGGGGACGAGGCTATGGCTACACCTTC,CASSEAGGRGRGYGYTF
TRBV28,TRBJ2-1,NA,NA,TGTGCCAGCAGTCCCGGAGGGGGACAATACAATGAGCAGTTCTTC,CASSPGGGQYNEQFF
TRBV9,TRBJ2-7,NA,TRBD1,TGTGCCAGCAGCCCCTTTGGACAGGGGGAATACGAGCAGTACTTC,CASSPFGQGEYEQYF
TRBV27,TRBJ1-1,NA,TRBD1,TGTGCCAGCAGCCGACAGGGAATGAACACTGAAGCTTTCTTT,CASSRQGMNTEAFF
TRBV7-9,TRBJ2-3,NA,NA,TGTGCCAGCAGCTTAGAAGCCTACACAGATACGCAGTATTTT,CASSLEAYTDTQYF
TRBV3-1/TRBV3-2,TRBJ2-1,NA,TRBD2,TGTGCCAGCAGCCAAGATACTAGCGGGAGAGGCAATGAGCAGTTCTTC,CASSQDTSGRGNEQFF
TRBV5-1,TRBJ1-1,NA,TRBD1,TGCGCCAGCAGCGACCGGGACAGGGCGAGCACTGAAGCTTTCTTT,CASSDRDRASTEAFF
TRBV6-2/TRBV6-3,TRBJ2-7,NA,NA,TGTGCCAGCAGTCCCGGACACTACGAGCAGTACTTC,CASSPGHYEQYF
TRBV7-2,TRBJ2-5,NA,TRBD2,TGTGCCAGCAGCTTCCAAGCGGGGGGGTCAGAGACCCAGTACTTC,CASSFQAGGSETQYF
TRBV7-9,TRBJ2-7,once,NA,TGTGCCAGCAGCTTACTTGACGTCCCCCTCGAGCAGTACTTC,CASSLLDVPLEQYF
TRBV7-2,TRBJ2-2,NA,NA,TGTGCCAGCAGCTCCACCCCGGGGACCGGGGAGCTGTTTTTT,CASSSTPGTGELFF
TRBV4-3,TRBJ1-5,NA,NA,TGCGCCAGCAGCCAAGATCGAGGGTTTCAGCCCCAGCATTTT,CASSQDRGFQPQHF
TRBV10-3,TRBJ2-7,NA,TRBD1,TGTGCCATCAGTGATAAAGAGGGACAGGGGCTGTCCTACGAGCAGTACTTC,CAISDKEGQGLSYEQYF
TRBV19,TRBJ2-7,NA,NA,TGTGCCTCACTCCCCCTGGGGACCCATCCACCCTACGAGCAGTACTTC,CASLPLGTHPPYEQYF
TRBV19,TRBJ1-5,NA,NA,TGTGCCAGTAGTATGATTCCGGAGGGTCAGCCCCAGCATTTT,CASSMIPEGQPQHF
TRBV7-3,TRBJ2-1,NA,TRBD1,TGTGCCAGCAGCCTGGGACAGTTACCTAACAATGAGCAGTTCTTC,CASSLGQLPNNEQFF
TRBV9,TRBJ1-1,NA,NA,TGTGCCAGCAGCCCTTTAGGCACTGAAGCTTTCTTT,CASSPLGTEAFF
TRBV27,TRBJ2-7,NA,NA,TGTGCCAGCAGTACATACCCCCCTCCCAAACGGGAGCTCTACGAGCAGTACTTC,CASSTYPPPKRELYEQYF
TRBV7-2,TRBJ2-5,few,NA,TGTGCCAGCAGCCCCGGCGGGTACCAAGAGACCCAGTACTTC,CASSPGGYQETQYF
TRBV30,TRBJ1-2,NA,NA,TGTGCCTGGAATTCCGGGGCGGTTGGCTATGGCTACACCTTC,CAWNSGAVGYGYTF
TRBV9,TRBJ2-3,once,NA,TGTGCCAGCAGCGTAGCGGTTGTCCAGCGTGCTAGCACAGATACGCAGTATTTT,CASSVAVVQRASTDTQYF
TRBV6-2/TRBV6-3,TRBJ1-1,once,NA,TGTGCCAGCAGTTACTCGATTCGGGCTTTCTTT,CASSYSIRAFF
TRBV12-1,TRBJ1-2,NA,NA,TGTGCCAGCAGCCCTGGACAGGGTGGCTACACCTTC,CASSPGQGGYTF
TRBV11-3,TRBJ2-7,NA,NA,TGTGCCAGCAGCCAGGGGTGGGGAGGAAGCTACGAGCAGTACTTC,CASSQGWGGSYEQYF
TRBV19,TRBJ1-5,NA,NA,TGTGCCAGTAGGCGACAGGTCGGGCAGCCCCAGCATTTT,CASRRQVGQPQHF
TRBV30,TRBJ1-5,NA,TRBD1,TGTGCCTGGAGTGACAGGGGCGTGAGTTTAAATCAGCCCCAGCATTTT,CAWSDRGVSLNQPQHF
TRBV29-1,TRBJ2-3,NA,NA,TGCAGCGGATCGGACGGGAATCTTAGGGCAGATACGCAGTATTTT,CSGSDGNLRADTQYF
TRBV2,TRBJ1-4,NA,NA,TGTGCCAGCAGTGAAGGCTGGGTCAATGAAAAACTGTTTTTT,CASSEGWVNEKLFF
TRBV4-2,TRBJ2-2,NA,TRBD2,TGTGCCAGCAGCCAAGAAATGTCCGGGGGGGCGAACACCGGGGAGCTGTTTTTT,CASSQEMSGGANTGELFF
TRBV11-2,TRBJ1-1,NA,NA,TGTGCCAGCAGCTTAGAGGGATCGGTGGGAACTGAAGCTTTCTTT,CASSLEGSVGTEAFF
TRBV11-2,TRBJ2-7,NA,NA,TGTGCCAGCAGGCCAACCGGGACATTGAAAGCCGAGCAGTACTTC,CASRPTGTLKAEQYF
TRBV6-5,TRBJ1-4,NA,NA,TGTGCCAGCAATAGACAGAGCTCCTGGTTTTTT,CASNRQSSWFF
TRBV5-6,TRBJ1-2,many,NA,TGTGCCAGCAGCTTATTCGAAGGCACCTATGGCTACACCTTC,CASSLFEGTYGYTF
TRBV11-2,TRBJ1-3,NA,NA,TGTGCCAGCAGCTTAGGGGGTAGGCCTCCGAGAAACACCATATATTTT,CASSLGGRPPRNTIYF
TRBV7-2,TRBJ1-2,NA,TRBD1,TGTGCCAGCAGCTTTGTGACAGGGGTATCAAACTATGGCTACACCTTC,CASSFVTGVSNYGYTF
TRBV4-2,TRBJ1-2,few,NA,TGTGCCAGCAGCCAAGCGGTCCCTGGCGGTGATGGCTACACCTTC,CASSQAVPGGDGYTF
TRBV14,TRBJ2-7,NA,TRBD1,TGTGCCAGCAGCCAAAGACCGGGACAGGGTTTCAGCGAGCAGTACTTC,CASSQRPGQGFSEQYF
TRBV7-2,TRBJ2-1,NA,NA,TGTGCCAGCAGCTTATTTGAGGCCCCCAATGAGCAGTTCTTC,CASSLFEAPNEQFF
TRBV7-2,TRBJ1-6,NA,NA,TGTGCCAGCAGCTTCGACAGAGGGAATTCACCCCTCCACTTT,CASSFDRGNSPLHF
TRBV5-4,TRBJ2-7,NA,TRBD2,TGTGCCAGCAGCTCGCGACTAGCGGGAGGGAGTTTCTACGAGCAGTACTTC,CASSSRLAGGSFYEQYF
TRBV14,TRBJ1-3,NA,NA,TGTGCCAGCAGTCCGAGGGGCAGTGGAAACACCATATATTTT,CASSPRGSGNTIYF
TRBV7-2,TRBJ1-5,NA,TRBD1,TGTGCCAGCAGCCTAAAGACAGGGTCGGCTCAGCCCCAGCATTTT,CASSLKTGSAQPQHF
TRBV6-2/TRBV6-3,TRBJ2-1,NA,TRBD2,TGTGCCAGCAGTTATGGGCGGGGGACCACCTACAATGAGCAGTTCTTC,CASSYGRGTTYNEQFF
TRBV28,TRBJ2-1,NA,NA,TGTGCCAGCAGTTTATCAGGTTCCGGCAATGAGCAGTTCTTC,CASSLSGSGNEQFF
TRBV9,TRBJ1-2,once,NA,TGTGCCAGCAGCTCCGTCGGGGGGGCCGTCTATGGCTACACCTTC,CASSSVGGAVYGYTF
TRBV5-1,TRBJ1-2,few,TRBD1,TGCGCCAGCCGAGAGACAGGGAACGGCTACACCTTC,CASRETGNGYTF
TRBV6-5,TRBJ2-7,NA,NA,TGTGCCAGCCTCCGGTCCCCCTACGAGCAGTACTTC,CASLRSPYEQYF
TRBV28,TRBJ1-5,NA,NA,TGTGCCAGCAGTTTATTTAAGAGGACGGACAGTCGAAGGGCCCAGCATTTT,CASSLFKRTDSRRAQHF
TRBV19,TRBJ1-5,once,TRBD1,TGTGCCAGTACTCGGGACAGCCAGAACAATCAGCCCCAGCATTTT,CASTRDSQNNQPQHF
TRBV27,TRBJ1-6,NA,NA,TGTGCCAGCAGCGAGATGGACAGAGTGCCGTTCTCACCCCTCCACTTT,CASSEMDRVPFSPLHF
TRBV28,TRBJ2-5,NA,NA,TGTGCCAGCAGTTTATACAGCGGCCAAGAGACCCAGTACTTC,CASSLYSGQETQYF
TRBV7-9,TRBJ2-1,NA,TRBD1,TGTGCCAGCAGACTGACAGGGGACAATGAGCAGTTCTTC,CASRLTGDNEQFF
TRBV7-2,TRBJ2-1,NA,NA,TGTGCCAGCAGCTTAGCGGGGAGTTTTTATAATGAGCAGTTCTTC,CASSLAGSFYNEQFF
TRBV28,TRBJ2-7,NA,NA,TGTGCCAGCAAGTCGCGCGGGGAGGTCTACGAGCAGTACTTC,CASKSRGEVYEQYF
TRBV11-2,TRBJ1-3,NA,NA,TGTGCCAGCAGCCGCGGAACGGGGGGGCGAAACACCATATATTTT,CASSRGTGGRNTIYF